Shown below are 9 T cell receptor beta chains from a single sample sequenced in a study of metastatic and nonmetastatic thyroid tumors. Every patient underwent thyroid surgery untreated. TCRdb re-clonotyped the PCR reads through MiXCR. The sample has roughly 55,000 clones, roughly 17% seen once. Sequencing was performed on blood. These receptors were obtained from a male donor with papillary thyroid cancer or a benign thyroid nodule (not recorded which). Some clones in this sample may be carry-over from other donors' samples.

In this sample, this clone turned up many times. The rearrangement joins TRBV20-1 to TRBJ1-5; D unclear. The V end lost 6 bases, the J end lost 5 bases, and 17 bases lay between the germline ends. Germline CDR1 is DFQATT and CDR2 is SNEGSKA (reference sequence). The CDR3 is made up of 14 amino acids. CDR3 in DNA: TGCAGTGCACCCGGCCTCAAGGCCCATCAGCCCCAGCATTTT. Protein product: CSAPGLKAHQPQHF.

The rearrangement links TRBV30 to TRBJ2-7, with D tentatively TRBD1 or TRBD2 (6 bases each). Germline V gives CDR1 GTSNPN, CDR2 SVGIG (reference sequence). Trimming stripped 4 bases from V and 4 bases from J, with 20 bases between. CDR3 length: 15 amino acids. The CDR3 is CAWIGGTWGVYEQYV. DNA for the CDR3: TGTGCCTGGATTGGCGGGACATGGGGCGTTTACGAGCAGTACGTC.

This clone has ten or more counts. The chain carries TRBV6-9 and TRBJ2-3; D perhaps matches TRBD2 (6 bases). The germline V gene encodes CDR1 MNHGY and CDR2 SVAAGI. This CDR3 has 16 residues. Trimming removed 5 bases from V and 1 base from J, with 16 bases in between. The CDR3 nucleotides are TGTGCCAGCAGTAAATGGGTCGGGAGAGGCACAGATACGCAGTATTTT. This encodes CASSKWVGRGTDTQYF.

This clone was observed once. The genes are TRBV5-1 and TRBJ2-7; 14 bases match TRBD2. The germline CDR1 and CDR2 sequences are SGHRS and YFSETQ. The CDR3 sequence is 20 residues long. V shed 7 bases, J shed 1 base, and the junction held 19 bases outside the gene matches. The CDR3 DNA reads as TGCGCCAGCTCCTTAGGACTAGCGGGAGGCCGAAAGTTAGGGTCCTACGAGCAGTACGTC. This sequence encodes CASSLGLAGGRKLGSYEQYV.

About this clone: The conserved phenylalanine or tryptophan normally closing the CDR3 is absent here, so this likely arose from a read error. The DNA is omitted, as the CDR3 cannot be located on it reliably, and the CDR3 follows TCRdb's listing. This CDR3 is CASSIRSG. The rearrangement joins TRBV7-8 to TRBJ2-6; the table's D call, TRBD2, was not checked against the DNA. The CDR3 numbers 8 amino acids, ends counted. Germline CDR1 is SGHVS and CDR2 is FQNEAQ.

The chain joins TRBV5-4 to TRBJ1-1; TRBD1 aligns across 7 bases. CDR1 is SGHNT and CDR2 is YYREEE in the germline V gene (reference sequence). V lost 4 bases and J lost 1; bases outside the gene matches: 4. The CDR3 loop spans 14 amino acids. CDR3 in DNA: TGTGCCAGCAGCAGAGGACAGGCGAACACTGAAGCTTTCTTT. Its protein is CASSRGQANTEAFF.

This clone was seen more than once but under ten times. It may be a read error: a sequence one base away is much more abundant. The chain is built from TRBV2 and TRBJ2-7, with D possibly TRBD2 on 6 matching bases. CDR3 length equals 16 residues. CDR1 and CDR2 (germline): SNHLY, FYNNEI. The ends were cut back, 5 bases at V and 6 bases at J, with 23 bases in the middle. The CDR3 reads CASSYQLGTGVSEQYF. The CDR3 DNA sequence: TGTGCCAGCAGTTACCAGTTAGGGACGGGGGTCTCCGAGCAGTACTTC.

This clone was detected many times. This sequence joins TRBV9 and TRBJ1-5; perhaps TRBD1 as D (5 bases). The CDR3 runs 14 residues. Germline V gene data show CDR1 as SGDLS and CDR2 as YYNGEE. The germline V and J ends were trimmed by 0 bases and 6 bases, with 10 bases remaining between them. The CDR3 spells CASSVAGGTQPQHF. In nucleotides, the CDR3 is TGTGCCAGCAGCGTAGCGGGAGGGACTCAGCCCCAGCATTTT.

This clone was seen many times. The V call is TRBV6-4, the J call TRBJ2-1, with 8 bases matching TRBD1. The length of the CDR3 is 15 residues. Germline lookup yields CDR1 MRHNA and CDR2 SNTAGT. The V and J ends lost 4 bases and 7 bases, in that order; junction bases with no gene match: 9. This chain's CDR3 is CASSGGAGGGNEQFF. The CDR3 DNA follows: TGTGCCAGCAGTGGCGGAGCAGGGGGCGGGAATGAGCAGTTCTTC.